This T cell receptor beta chain is from a study of OX40 agonist ivuxolimab in advanced cancers. At the level of the study: Prior anti-PD-1, anti-PD-L1 or anti-CTLA-4 therapy was allowed; 35% to 40% had some.

This CDR3 has 15 residues. Trimming stripped 1 base from V and 6 bases from J, with 13 bases between. CDR1 is MNHEY, CDR2 SVGAGI, per germline. Method: immunoSEQ multiplex PCR; TCRdb's copy keeps in-frame clones and lacks some. This table holds about 86,000 clones, about 90% found once. The sequence came from an adult with an advanced solid tumor such as melanoma, head and neck, liver or kidney cancer. Sequencing was performed on CD4+ or CD8+ T cells sorted from blood, taken in a trial of the OX40 agonist ivuxolimab. The chain couples TRBV6-5 to TRBJ2-4; tentatively, D is TRBD1 or TRBD2 (6 bases each). CDR3 amino acids: CASSYFGGPGNIQYF. CDR3 DNA sequence: TGTGCCAGCAGTTACTTTGGGGGGCCGGGAAACATTCAGTACTTC.